This T cell receptor (beta chain) was recovered during a study of OX40 agonist ivuxolimab in advanced cancers. Overall study: Patients' therapy was ivuxolimab, an antibody that acts as an agonist of OX40 (CD134). Study-level points and caveats: Clonal expansion was seen in CD4+ and CD8+ blood T cells by week 6 at 0.1 to 3.0 mg/kg. Among some nonresponders, normalized T-cell clonal expansion was also low. CD4+ T cells averaged fewer expanded clones than CD8+ T cells.

This clone was found a few times. Its matching antigen is unknown. Clones were read by immunoSEQ multiplex PCR, and TCRdb kept only the in-frame ones, dropping some. The data contain tens of thousands of clones, 70% to 90% of them singletons. Germline V CDR1 and CDR2: SNHLY, FYNNEI. Unmatched junction bases numbered 8, after V lost 5 bases and J lost 5 bases. The CDR3 is made up of 16 amino acids. This chain connects TRBV2 to TRBJ2-5; TRBD2 matches at 13 bases. The material was CD4+ or CD8+ T cells sorted from blood, obtained in a trial of the OX40 agonist ivuxolimab. This sequence originates from an adult with an advanced solid tumor such as melanoma, head and neck, liver or kidney cancer. CDR3 protein: CASSSGLAGSVETQYF. The CDR3 coding sequence is TGTGCCAGCAGTTCGGGACTAGCGGGGTCGGTGGAGACCCAGTACTTC.